These 30 T cell receptor beta chains originate from one sample sequenced in a study of radiation and T cells in renal cell carcinoma. Sample time point: baseline pretreatment blood. This sample's treatment: 15 Gy SBRT to primary tumor, nephrectomy 4 weeks later. Sequenced by immunoSEQ multiplex PCR; TCRdb stores in-frame clones only, minus some. The repertoire has 150,000 or so clones, roughly 80% of them found once; the top ten carry under 30%. This specimen consisted of blood, obtained from a patient whose treatment included radiotherapy and nephrectomy. These receptors all stem from a woman in her forties or fifties with renal cell carcinoma.

The chain links TRBV19 to TRBJ1-2; no definite D call. CDR1 is LNHDA and CDR2 is SQIVND in the germline V gene (reference sequence). There are 19 residues in the CDR3. Trimming stripped 2 bases from V and 0 bases from J, with 22 bases between. CDR3 sequence reads: CASSIMGRVRTGSNYGYTF. The CDR3 DNA is TGTGCCAGTAGTATAATGGGCCGGGTCAGGACGGGCTCTAACTATGGCTACACCTTC.

This clone has just one count. Here the CDR3 DNA reads TGTGCCAGCGAAATAGACAGGGACCAAGAGACCCAGTACTTC. Protein: CASEIDRDQETQYF. The chain employs TRBV2 and TRBJ2-5; 7 positions match TRBD1. The germline V gene encodes CDR1 SNHLY and CDR2 FYNNEI. The CDR3 runs to 14 residues. V was clipped by 8 bases and J by 0 bases; unmatched bases: 6.

V gene TRBV4-3 combines with J gene TRBJ1-1, with D unclear. This CDR3 contains 14 residues. V was pared by 1 base and J by 3 bases, with 9 bases between. In germline, CDR1 is LGHNA, CDR2 YSLEER. The CDR3 loop reads CASSQAGSYTEAFF. In DNA form, the CDR3 reads TGCGCCAGCAGCCAAGCTGGGTCGTACACTGAAGCTTTCTTT.

The gene calls are TRBV20-1 and TRBJ1-1; no clear D. The CDR3 is 11 amino acids. Germline-derived CDR1 and CDR2 are DFQATT and SNEGSKA (reference sequence). The V and J ends lost 4 bases and 5 bases respectively, with 8 bases between them. The DNA for the CDR3 is TGCAGTGCTAATGGCGGGACTGAAGCTTTCTTT. This gives the protein CSANGGTEAFF.

The V gene is TRBV4-3, the J gene TRBJ2-7, with a weak D call TRBD1 (6 bases). The germline V gene has CDR1 LGHNA and CDR2 YSLEER. The CDR3 loop spans 15 amino acids. The V end was cut by 3 bases, the J end by 6 bases, with 18 bases between. The CDR3 protein is CASSQGARGTGEQYF. DNA of the CDR3: TGCGCCAGCAGCCAGGGGGCAAGGGGGACCGGCGAGCAGTACTTC.

J is TRBJ1-6 and V is TRBV29-1; 9 bases are a match to TRBD1. From germline, CDR1 is SQVTM and CDR2 ANQGSEA. The length of the CDR3 is 19 residues. J was trimmed by 4 bases and V by 0 bases; bases with no gene match: 13. The DNA for the CDR3 is TGCAGCGTTGAAGATTCACAGGGGGCCTTACATTCTTATAATTCACCCCTCCACTTT. This encodes CSVEDSQGALHSYNSPLHF.

The chain recombines TRBV7-9 with TRBJ1-1; no definite D call. CDR1 is SEHNR and CDR2 is FQNEAQ in the germline V gene (reference sequence). The length of the CDR3 is 12 residues. Trimming pared 6 bases from V and 11 bases from J, leaving 16 bases between. The CDR3 DNA reads TGTGCCAGCAGGCCGACCTCTGATGGGGCTTTCTTT. Translating gives CASRPTSDGAFF.

The chain employs TRBV7-2 and TRBJ2-3; possibly TRBD1 or TRBD2 for D (5 bases each). This CDR3 comprises 15 residues. V was clipped by 5 bases and J by 0 bases, with 12 bases between them. CDR1 SGHTA and CDR2 FQGNSA come from the germline V gene. The CDR3 sequence: CASSITGTSTDTQYF. The CDR3, as DNA: TGTGCCAGCAGCATTACCGGGACGAGCACAGATACGCAGTATTTT.

This clone was found once. This chain connects TRBV14 to TRBJ2-7; TRBD2 agrees at 8 bases. V gave up 4 bases and J gave up 6 bases; unmatched junction bases: 11. CDR1 and CDR2 from the germline V gene are SGHDN and FVKESK. The CDR3 consists of 15 residues. The CDR3 DNA is TGTGCCAGCAGCCCCCTCCGGGAGGGTATGAGCGAGCAGTACTTC. Translation: CASSPLREGMSEQYF.

This rearrangement joins TRBV6-6 to TRBJ1-2; 12 nucleotides line up with TRBD1. The CDR3 length is 15 residues. Germline lookup yields CDR1 MNHNY and CDR2 SVGAGI (reference sequence). V shed 7 bases and J 7 bases; nucleotides not matched to a gene: 10. The CDR3 region is CASKPPGQGAFGYTF. CDR3 nucleotides: TGTGCCAGCAAACCCCCGGGACAGGGGGCGTTTGGCTACACCTTC.

V is TRBV7-6 and J is TRBJ2-1; D remains unclear. Per the germline V gene, CDR1 is SGHVS and CDR2 is FNYEAQ. The CDR3 is 13 residues long. V lost 5 bases to trimming and J lost 6 bases, with 11 bases between them. The CDR3 here is CASSPWAGNEQFF. In DNA, the CDR3 is TGTGCCAGCAGCCCGTGGGCCGGCAATGAGCAGTTCTTC. The complete variable domain, with remaining parts taken from reference TRBV7-6 and TRBJ2-1, reads GAGVSQSPRYKVTKRGQDVALRCDPISGHVSLYWYRQALGQGPEFLTYFNYEAQQDKSGLPNDRFSAERPEGSISTLTIQRTEQRDSAMYRCASSPWAGNEQFFGPGTRLTVL.

This clone is termed medium-sized (0.01 to 0.1%). Distinct nucleotide sequences in the sample also encode this CDR3. The genes are TRBV10-2 and TRBJ1-4; a weak D match, TRBD1 (6 bases). CDR1 is WSHSY and CDR2 is SAAADI in the germline V gene. The CDR3 loop spans 13 amino acids. V was shortened by 7 bases and J by 4 bases, with 10 bases between the two germline ends. CDR3 bases: TGCGCCAGCACGGGACATCTTAATGAAAAACTGTTTTTT. The encoded protein is CASTGHLNEKLFF.

The chain carries TRBV29-1 and TRBJ1-1; D call uncertain. Per the germline V gene, CDR1 is SQVTM and CDR2 is ANQGSEA. The CDR3 extends over 12 amino acids. The germline V and J ends were trimmed by 6 bases and 1 base, with 9 bases remaining between them. CDR3 DNA sequence: TGCAGCGTAGTTCTTCAGAACACTGAAGCTTTCTTT. Protein sequence: CSVVLQNTEAFF.

J is TRBJ1-1 and V is TRBV5-4, with 8 bases lining up with TRBD1. This CDR3 is built from 15 residues. In germline, CDR1 is SGHNT, CDR2 YYREEE (reference sequence). With 3 bases clipped from V and 6 bases from J, the junction kept 10 bases outside the gene matches. The CDR3 DNA sequence: TGTGCCAGCAGCTGGGGTCGGGACAGGTCCGCTGAAGCTTTCTTT. This translates into CASSWGRDRSAEAFF. Full variable domain (missing parts from reference TRBV5-4 and TRBJ1-1): ETGVTQSPTHLIKTRGQQVTLRCSSQSGHNTVSWYQQALGQGPQFIFQYYREEENGRGNFPPRFSGLQFPNYSSELNVNALELDDSALYLCASSWGRDRSAEAFFGQGTRLTVV.

The chain links TRBV5-6 to TRBJ1-3; no clear D. V gave up 0 bases and J gave up 2 bases, with 0 bases separating them. Germline V CDR1 and CDR2: SGHDT, YYEEEE. This CDR3 contains 12 residues. CDR3 in amino acids: CASSLAGNTIYF. Here the CDR3 DNA reads TGTGCCAGCAGCTTGGCTGGAAACACCATATATTTT.

The chain has TRBV6-5 and TRBJ1-1, with D unresolved. V lost 0 bases, J lost 1 base, and 6 bases lay in between. The germline gives CDR1 MNHEY, CDR2 SVGAGI. This CDR3 region has 14 residues. CDR3 in DNA: TGTGCCAGCAGTTACTCGAGGGAGAACACTGAAGCTTTCTTT. Protein: CASSYSRENTEAFF.

Note on this clone: The same CDR3 is also encoded by other DNA sequences in this sample. The V call is TRBV7-2, the J call TRBJ1-1; 8 nucleotides line up with TRBD1. J lost 5 bases, V lost 5 bases, and 4 bases had no gene match. Per germline, CDR1 SGHTA and CDR2 FQGNSA. This CDR3 has 13 residues. The CDR3 sequence: CASSPRTGTEAFF. The CDR3, as DNA: TGTGCCAGCAGCCCGCGGACAGGGACTGAAGCTTTCTTT.

The CDR3 bases are TGTGCCAGCAGCCAAGACCTTGGCAGGGGGCCAGCAGATACGCAGTATTTT. It translates to CASSQDLGRGPADTQYF. The V gene is TRBV14, the J gene TRBJ2-3; 8 bases map to TRBD1. The germline V gene has CDR1 SGHDN and CDR2 FVKESK. The CDR3 spans 17 residues. J was trimmed by 4 bases and V by 0 bases; bases with no gene match: 9.

The chain employs TRBV6-5 and TRBJ2-6, with a weak D call TRBD2 (5 bases). V lost 11 bases and J 4 bases, leaving 12 bases between the germline ends. The germline V gene has CDR1 MNHEY and CDR2 SVGAGI. This CDR3 is 13 amino acids long. The CDR3 region is CACRGSGANVLTF. CDR3 coding DNA: TGTGCCTGTCGGGGATCCGGGGCCAACGTCCTGACTTTC.

CDR3 protein: CASQNPYEQFF. In DNA form, the CDR3 reads TGTGCCAGCCAAAATCCCTATGAGCAGTTCTTC. J is TRBJ2-1 and V is TRBV6-5, with no clear D. This CDR3 comprises 11 residues. From germline, CDR1 is MNHEY and CDR2 SVGAGI. V was shortened by 8 bases and J by 8 bases, with 10 bases between the two germline ends.

The chain couples TRBV6-6 to TRBJ2-1, with D possibly TRBD2 on 7 matching bases. Germline V gene sequence: CDR1 MNHNY, CDR2 SVGAGI (reference sequence). Trimming cost V 5 bases and J 4 bases, with 15 bases left between them. The CDR3 runs to 15 residues. Written as DNA, the CDR3 is TGTGCCAGCAGTCGAGGAGGGGGGGCTTACAATGAGCAGTTCTTC. It yields the protein CASSRGGGAYNEQFF.

The genes are TRBV15 and TRBJ1-3, with D unresolved. Germline loops: CDR1 LNHNV, CDR2 YYDKDF (reference sequence). CDR3 length equals 16 residues. V was clipped by 4 bases and J by 0 bases, with 13 bases between them. The CDR3 sequence: CATSTLPRISGNTIYF. In DNA, the CDR3 is TGTGCCACCAGCACTCTCCCAAGAATCTCTGGAAACACCATATATTTT.

The chain recombines TRBV5-8 with TRBJ2-1, with D possibly being TRBD2 (5 bases). CDR3 length: 13 residues. V was trimmed by 4 bases and J by 6 bases, leaving 11 bases between them. Looked up from germline, CDR1 is SGHTS and CDR2 is YDEGEE. The CDR3, as DNA: TGTGCCAGCAGCAACGGGAATTCCAATGAGCAGTTCTTC. Its translation is CASSNGNSNEQFF. Full variable domain (missing parts from reference TRBV5-8 and TRBJ2-1): EAGVTQSPTHLIKTRGQQATLRCSPISGHTSVYWYQQALGLGLQFLLWYDEGEERNRGNFPPRFSGRQFPNYSSELNVNALELEDSALYLCASSNGNSNEQFFGPGTRLTVL.

The chain combines TRBV15 with TRBJ1-1; D is uncertain. The V gene lost 1 base and the J gene lost 1 base, with 7 bases spanning the gap. Germline-derived CDR1 and CDR2 are LNHNV and YYDKDF (reference sequence). CDR3 length: 14 residues. The CDR3 DNA follows: TGTGCCACCAGCAGAGTAGTGAAGAACACTGAAGCTTTCTTT. Translated: CATSRVVKNTEAFF.

The chain joins TRBV19 to TRBJ2-1, with 9 bases aligning to TRBD2. V dropped 5 bases and J dropped 1; count of bases not matched to a gene: 3. The CDR3 runs 15 residues. In germline, CDR1 is LNHDA, CDR2 SQIVND (reference sequence). The CDR3 spells CASSRAGGSYNEQFF. The CDR3 nucleotides are TGTGCCAGTAGTCGGGCGGGAGGGTCCTACAATGAGCAGTTCTTC.

V gene TRBV19 combines with J gene TRBJ2-2; a weak D match, TRBD2 (5 bases). The germline V and J ends were trimmed by 5 bases and 1 base, with 14 bases remaining between them. The CDR3 is 16 residues long. CDR1 and CDR2 from the germline V gene are LNHDA and SQIVND (reference sequence). The chain's CDR3 is CASSPRRAMNTGELFF. In nucleotides, the CDR3 is TGTGCCAGTAGTCCCCGGCGGGCCATGAACACCGGGGAGCTGTTTTTT.

The chain is built from TRBV19 and TRBJ1-1, with 8 bases aligning to TRBD1. J lost 4 bases, V lost 3 bases, and 4 bases had no gene match. Germline V gene sequence: CDR1 LNHDA, CDR2 SQIVND (reference sequence). This CDR3 is 14 amino acids long. The CDR3 DNA reads TGTGCCAGTAGTATGCAGGGGGCGAGCACTGAAGCTTTCTTT. Its translation: CASSMQGASTEAFF.

This clone was observed a few times. This chain joins TRBV16 and TRBJ2-3, with no clear D. Trimming left V 0 bases short and J 2 bases short, with 6 bases between. The germline V gene has CDR1 KGHSY and CDR2 FQNENV. This CDR3 is 14 amino acids long. The CDR3 loop is CASSQSALTDTQYF. CDR3 nucleotide sequence: TGTGCCAGCAGCCAATCGGCCCTCACAGATACGCAGTATTTT.

The rearrangement uses TRBV5-1 and TRBJ2-3; perhaps TRBD2 as D (5 bases). Trimming stripped 0 bases from V and 1 base from J, with 12 bases between. This CDR3 is 16 amino acids long. Per germline, CDR1 SGHRS and CDR2 YFSETQ. CDR3 region: CASSLVPGVGTDTQYF. CDR3 sequence (DNA): TGCGCCAGCAGCTTGGTACCCGGGGTCGGCACAGATACGCAGTATTTT.

The chain is built from TRBV4-3 and TRBJ1-1; D gene unclear. This CDR3 has 16 residues. CDR1 is LGHNA and CDR2 is YSLEER in the germline V gene. Trimming removed 1 base at V and 0 bases at J, with 12 bases between. The CDR3 DNA reads as TGCGCCAGCAGCCAAGTTCGTGCGGACCTGAACACTGAAGCTTTCTTT. Translated: CASSQVRADLNTEAFF.